The sequence of this TCR beta chain was determined in a study of T cell repertoires in cytomegalovirus infection. On the study more broadly: It was recently identified HLA-C-restricted and well-studied HLA-B-restricted CMV epitopes that the study used. Both CMV infection and a matching HLA type were indicated by public TCR beta signatures. Points from the study as a whole: In two of eight donors, the top clonotype was HLA-C-restricted CMV-specific.

Using its own MiXCR run on the reads, TCRdb lists one record per CDR3 protein. The top ten clones hold approximately 18% of a sample with under 850,000 distinct CDR3 sequences, about 30% of them seen once. CDR3 length: 12 residues. Trimming shortened V by 6 bases and J by 0 bases, and 3 bases separated the two germline ends. The germline V gene encodes CDR1 MNHGY and CDR2 SAAAGT. About this clonotype: Its antigen is still unknown. This may come from a read error, since a much larger clone is one base off.

The chain links TRBV6-8 to TRBJ1-5, with unresolved D. Sequencing was performed on cultured PBMCs, taken from culture after CMV antigen stimulation. The clonotype was recovered from a human donor in good health (CMV status not recorded). Some clones in this sample may be carry-over from other donors' samples. The CDR3 spells CASSASNQPQHF. DNA for the CDR3: TGTGCCAGCAGCGCTAGCAATCAGCCCCAGCATTTT.